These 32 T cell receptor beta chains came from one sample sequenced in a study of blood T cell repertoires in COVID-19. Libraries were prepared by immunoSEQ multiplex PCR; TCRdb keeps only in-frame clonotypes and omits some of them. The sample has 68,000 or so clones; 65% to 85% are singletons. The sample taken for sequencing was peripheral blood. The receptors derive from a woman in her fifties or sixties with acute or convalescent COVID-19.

The CDR3 protein is CASYRDSEAFF. CDR3 coding DNA: TGTGCCAGCTACCGGGACAGTGAAGCTTTCTTT. The chain recombines TRBV19 with TRBJ1-1; 7 bases map to TRBD1. V was pared by 9 bases and J by 7 bases, with 5 bases of the junction left unmatched. Germline V gene data show CDR1 as LNHDA and CDR2 as SQIVND (reference sequence). The CDR3 runs to 11 residues.

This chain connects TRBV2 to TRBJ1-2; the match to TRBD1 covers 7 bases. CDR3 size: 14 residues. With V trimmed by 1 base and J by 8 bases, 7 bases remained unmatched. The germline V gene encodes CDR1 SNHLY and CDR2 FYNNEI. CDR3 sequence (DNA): TGTGCCAGCAGTGAAGGCGTACAGGGGATAGGCTACACCTTC. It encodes CASSEGVQGIGYTF. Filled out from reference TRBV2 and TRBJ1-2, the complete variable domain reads EPEVTQTPSHQVTQMGQEVILRCVPISNHLYFYWYRQILGQKVEFLVSFYNNEISEKSEIFDDQFSVERPDGSNFTLKIRSTKLEDSAMYFCASSEGVQGIGYTFGSGTRLTVV.

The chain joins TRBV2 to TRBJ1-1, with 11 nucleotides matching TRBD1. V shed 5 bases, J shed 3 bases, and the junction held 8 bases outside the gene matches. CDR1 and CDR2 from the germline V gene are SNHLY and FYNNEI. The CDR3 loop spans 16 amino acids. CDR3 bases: TGTGCCAGCAGTAAGGACAGGGGGCTGAGGTACACTGAAGCTTTCTTT. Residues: CASSKDRGLRYTEAFF.

This CDR3 reads CASSLGAGPYEQYF. In DNA, the CDR3 is TGTGCCAGCAGCTTAGGGGCGGGACCCTACGAGCAGTACTTC. The J gene is TRBJ2-7, the V gene TRBV11-2; D might be TRBD2 (6 bases). The V and J ends lost 1 base and 2 bases respectively, with 9 bases between them. Per germline, CDR1 SGHAT and CDR2 FQNNGV. The CDR3 loop spans 14 amino acids.

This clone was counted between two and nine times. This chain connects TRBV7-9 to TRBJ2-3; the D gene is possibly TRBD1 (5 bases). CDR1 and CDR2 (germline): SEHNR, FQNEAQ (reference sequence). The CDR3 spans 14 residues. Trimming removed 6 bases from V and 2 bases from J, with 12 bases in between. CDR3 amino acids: CASRQESHTDTQYF. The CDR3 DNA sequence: TGTGCCAGCAGACAGGAATCACACACAGATACGCAGTATTTT.

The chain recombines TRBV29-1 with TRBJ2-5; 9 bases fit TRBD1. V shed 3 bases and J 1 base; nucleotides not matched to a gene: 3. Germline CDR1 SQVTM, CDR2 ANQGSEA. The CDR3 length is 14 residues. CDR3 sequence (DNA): TGCAGCGTTGACCCGGACAGGGGCCAAGAGACCCAGTACTTC. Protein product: CSVDPDRGQETQYF.

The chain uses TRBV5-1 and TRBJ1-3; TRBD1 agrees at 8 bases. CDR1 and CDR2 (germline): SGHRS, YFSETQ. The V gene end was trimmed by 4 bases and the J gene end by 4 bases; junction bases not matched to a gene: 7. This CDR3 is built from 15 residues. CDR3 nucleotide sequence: TGCGCCAGCAGCCCGGACAGGGCGGGGGGAAACACCATATATTTT. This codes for CASSPDRAGGNTIYF.

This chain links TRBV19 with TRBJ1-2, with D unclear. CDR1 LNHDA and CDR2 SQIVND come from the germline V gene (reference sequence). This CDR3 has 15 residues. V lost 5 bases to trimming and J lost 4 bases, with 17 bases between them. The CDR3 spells CASSPATGIAYGYTF. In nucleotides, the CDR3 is TGTGCCAGTAGTCCAGCCACGGGGATTGCCTATGGCTACACCTTC.

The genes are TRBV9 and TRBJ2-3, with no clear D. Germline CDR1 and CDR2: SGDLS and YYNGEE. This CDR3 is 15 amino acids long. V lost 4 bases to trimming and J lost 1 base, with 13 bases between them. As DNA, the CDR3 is TGTGCCAGCAGCCCTAGGTGGTTGGGCACAGATACGCAGTATTTT. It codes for CASSPRWLGTDTQYF.

CDR3 in DNA: TGTGCCAGCAGCTTCCAGGGGAGCACAGATACGCAGTATTTT. Protein: CASSFQGSTDTQYF. J is TRBJ2-3 and V is TRBV7-9; weak D call: TRBD1 (6 bases). This CDR3 is built from 14 residues. Germline V gene data show CDR1 as SEHNR and CDR2 as FQNEAQ (reference sequence). The V gene lost 3 bases and the J gene lost 0 bases, with 7 bases spanning the gap.

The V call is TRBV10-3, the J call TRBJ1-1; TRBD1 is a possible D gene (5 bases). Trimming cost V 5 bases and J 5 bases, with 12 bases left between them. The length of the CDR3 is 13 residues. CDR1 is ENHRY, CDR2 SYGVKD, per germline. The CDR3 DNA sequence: TGTGCCATCAGTCCCTCGGGGGGTACTGAAGCTTTCTTT. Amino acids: CAISPSGGTEAFF.

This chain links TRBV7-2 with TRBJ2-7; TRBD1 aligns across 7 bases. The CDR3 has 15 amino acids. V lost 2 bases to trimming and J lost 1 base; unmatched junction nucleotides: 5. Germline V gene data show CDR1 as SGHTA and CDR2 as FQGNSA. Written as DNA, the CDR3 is TGTGCCAGCAGCTTATCCGGGACAGCATCCTACGAGCAGTACTTC. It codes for CASSLSGTASYEQYF.

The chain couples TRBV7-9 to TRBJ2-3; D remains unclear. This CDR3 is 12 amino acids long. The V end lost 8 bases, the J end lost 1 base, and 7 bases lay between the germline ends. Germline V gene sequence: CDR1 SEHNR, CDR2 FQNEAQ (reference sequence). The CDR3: CASSTGTDTQYF. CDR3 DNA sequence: TGTGCCAGCTCCACGGGCACAGATACGCAGTATTTT.

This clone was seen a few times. DNA of the CDR3: TGTGCCAGCAGCAGACAGACGACTTACAATGAGCAGTTCTTC. Translated: CASSRQTTYNEQFF. V is TRBV11-2 and J is TRBJ2-1; D may be TRBD1 (5 bases). The CDR3 is 14 residues long. Germline V gene lookup returns CDR1 SGHAT and CDR2 FQNNGV. V gave up 5 bases and J gave up 4 bases, with 12 bases separating them.

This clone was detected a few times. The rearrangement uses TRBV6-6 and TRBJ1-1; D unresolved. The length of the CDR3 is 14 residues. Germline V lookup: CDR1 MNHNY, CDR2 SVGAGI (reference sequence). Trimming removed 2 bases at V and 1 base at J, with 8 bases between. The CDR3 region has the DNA TGTGCCAGCAGTTACGCCGAACAGAACACTGAAGCTTTCTTT. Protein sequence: CASSYAEQNTEAFF.

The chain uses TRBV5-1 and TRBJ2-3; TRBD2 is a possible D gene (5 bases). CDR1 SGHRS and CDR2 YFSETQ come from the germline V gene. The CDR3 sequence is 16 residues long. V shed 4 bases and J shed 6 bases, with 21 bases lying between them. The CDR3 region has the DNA TGCGCCAGCAGCCTGGGAGACACACGGCCGGGGGATACGCAGTATTTT. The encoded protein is CASSLGDTRPGDTQYF.

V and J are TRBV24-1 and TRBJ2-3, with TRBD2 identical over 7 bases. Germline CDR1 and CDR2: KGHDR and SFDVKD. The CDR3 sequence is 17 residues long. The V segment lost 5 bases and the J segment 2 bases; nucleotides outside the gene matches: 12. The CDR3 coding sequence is TGTGCCACCAGTGGCCGAGGGGCTAGCGGAATCACAGATACGCAGTATTTT. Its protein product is CATSGRGASGITDTQYF.

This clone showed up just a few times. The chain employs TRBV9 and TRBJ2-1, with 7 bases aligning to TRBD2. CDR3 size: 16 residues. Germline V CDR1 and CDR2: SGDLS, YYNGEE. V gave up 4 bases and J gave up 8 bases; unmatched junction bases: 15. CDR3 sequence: CASSRTGTTTSDEQFF. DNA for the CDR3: TGTGCCAGCAGCCGTACCGGGACTACTACAAGCGATGAGCAGTTCTTC.

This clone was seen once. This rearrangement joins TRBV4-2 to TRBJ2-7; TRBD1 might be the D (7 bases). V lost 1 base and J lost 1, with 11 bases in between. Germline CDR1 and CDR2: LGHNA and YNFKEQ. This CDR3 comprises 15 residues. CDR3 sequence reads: CASSQGGTESYEQYF. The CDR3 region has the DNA TGTGCCAGCAGCCAAGGCGGGACAGAGTCCTACGAGCAGTACTTC.

In nucleotides, the CDR3 is TGTGCCACCAGTGATTGGGGACAGGGGCCCTACAATGAGCAGTTCTTC. This gives the protein CATSDWGQGPYNEQFF. The chain employs TRBV24-1 and TRBJ2-1, with 10 bases matching TRBD1. CDR3 length: 16 amino acids. Germline CDR1 reads KGHDR; CDR2 reads SFDVKD. J lost 2 bases, V lost 2 bases, and 2 bases had no gene match.

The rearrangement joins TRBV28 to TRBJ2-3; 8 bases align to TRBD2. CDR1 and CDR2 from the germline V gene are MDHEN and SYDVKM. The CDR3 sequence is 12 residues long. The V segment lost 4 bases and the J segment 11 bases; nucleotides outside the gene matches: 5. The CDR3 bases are TGTGCCAGCAGTTCCCAGCGGGAGTTGCAGTATTTT. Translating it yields CASSSQRELQYF.

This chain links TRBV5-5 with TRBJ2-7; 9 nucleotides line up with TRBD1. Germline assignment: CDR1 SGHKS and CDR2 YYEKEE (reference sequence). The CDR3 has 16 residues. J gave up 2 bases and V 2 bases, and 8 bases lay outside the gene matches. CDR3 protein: CASSLTGQGSTYEQYF. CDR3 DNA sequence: TGTGCCAGCAGCTTAACCGGACAGGGGTCCACCTACGAGCAGTACTTC. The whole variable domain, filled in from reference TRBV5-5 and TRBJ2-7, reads DAGVTQSPTHLIKTRGQQVTLRCSPISGHKSVSWYQQVLGQGPQFIFQYYEKEERGRGNFPDRFSARQFPNYSSELNVNALLLGDSALYLCASSLTGQGSTYEQYFGPGTRLTVT.

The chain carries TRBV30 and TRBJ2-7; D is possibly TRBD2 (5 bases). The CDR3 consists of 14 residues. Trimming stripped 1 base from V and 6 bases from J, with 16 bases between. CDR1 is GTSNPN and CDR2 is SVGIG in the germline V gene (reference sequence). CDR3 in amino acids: CAWSATRTRPEQYF. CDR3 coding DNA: TGTGCCTGGAGTGCCACTAGGACTCGACCCGAGCAGTACTTC.

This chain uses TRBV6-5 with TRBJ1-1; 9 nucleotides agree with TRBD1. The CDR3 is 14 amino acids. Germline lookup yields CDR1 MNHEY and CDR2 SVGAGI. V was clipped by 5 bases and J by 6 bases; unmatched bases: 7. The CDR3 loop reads CASSQQGAWAEAFF. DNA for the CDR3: TGTGCCAGCAGTCAACAGGGGGCATGGGCTGAAGCTTTCTTT.

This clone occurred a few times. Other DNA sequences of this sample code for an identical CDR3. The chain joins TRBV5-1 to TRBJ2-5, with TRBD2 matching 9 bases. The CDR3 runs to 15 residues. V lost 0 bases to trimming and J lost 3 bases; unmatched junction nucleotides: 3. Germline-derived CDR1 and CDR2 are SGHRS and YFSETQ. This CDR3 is CASSLESSGEETQYF. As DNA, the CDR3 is TGCGCCAGCAGCTTGGAGTCTAGCGGGGAAGAGACCCAGTACTTC.

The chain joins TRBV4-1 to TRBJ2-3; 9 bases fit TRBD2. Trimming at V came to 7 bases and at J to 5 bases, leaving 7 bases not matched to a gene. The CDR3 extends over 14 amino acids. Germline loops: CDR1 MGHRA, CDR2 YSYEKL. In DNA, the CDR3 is TGCGCCAGCACCGGCGGGAGGGCCATAGATACGCAGTATTTT. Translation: CASTGGRAIDTQYF.

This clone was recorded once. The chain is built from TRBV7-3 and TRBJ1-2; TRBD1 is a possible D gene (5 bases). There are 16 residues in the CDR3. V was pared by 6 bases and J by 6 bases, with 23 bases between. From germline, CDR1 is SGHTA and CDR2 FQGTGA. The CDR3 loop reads CASRYVDTLGKDGYTF. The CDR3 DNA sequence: TGTGCCAGCAGGTACGTGGACACCCTTGGGAAGGATGGCTACACCTTC.

The CDR3 sequence: CASSSGQGRSGELFF. For the CDR3, the DNA is TGTGCCAGCAGCTCCGGACAGGGACGGTCCGGGGAGCTGTTTTTT. The rearrangement uses TRBV7-9 and TRBJ2-2; 8 bases line up with TRBD1. Germline V lookup: CDR1 SEHNR, CDR2 FQNEAQ (reference sequence). V lost 4 bases and J lost 6; bases outside the gene matches: 7. This CDR3 region has 15 residues. The variable domain in full, with the rest retrieved from reference TRBV7-9 and TRBJ2-2, is DTGVSQNPRHKITKRGQNVTFRCDPISEHNRLYWYRQTLGQGPEFLTYFQNEAQLEKSRLLSDRFSAERPKGSFSTLEIQRTEQGDSAMYLCASSSGQGRSGELFFGEGSRLTVL.

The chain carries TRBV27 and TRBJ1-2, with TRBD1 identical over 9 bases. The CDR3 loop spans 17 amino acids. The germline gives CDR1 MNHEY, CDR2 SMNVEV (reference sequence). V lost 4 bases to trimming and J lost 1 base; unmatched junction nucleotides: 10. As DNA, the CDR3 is TGTGCCAGCAGTTCCCTCAGGGGGACAGGGTTTAACTATGGCTACACCTTC. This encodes CASSSLRGTGFNYGYTF.

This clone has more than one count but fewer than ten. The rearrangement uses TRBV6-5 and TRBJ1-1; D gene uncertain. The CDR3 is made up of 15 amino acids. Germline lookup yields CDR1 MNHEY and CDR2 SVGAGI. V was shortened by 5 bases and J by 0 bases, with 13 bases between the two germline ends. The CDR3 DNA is TGTGCCAGCAGTCACAGACACCGTTTGAACACTGAAGCTTTCTTT. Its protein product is CASSHRHRLNTEAFF.

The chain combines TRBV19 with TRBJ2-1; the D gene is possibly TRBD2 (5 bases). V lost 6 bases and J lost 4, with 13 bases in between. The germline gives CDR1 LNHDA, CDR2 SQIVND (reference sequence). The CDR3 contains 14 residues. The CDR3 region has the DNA TGTGCCAGTAGGGTGGGAGCCGGGTACAATGAGCAGTTCTTC. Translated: CASRVGAGYNEQFF.

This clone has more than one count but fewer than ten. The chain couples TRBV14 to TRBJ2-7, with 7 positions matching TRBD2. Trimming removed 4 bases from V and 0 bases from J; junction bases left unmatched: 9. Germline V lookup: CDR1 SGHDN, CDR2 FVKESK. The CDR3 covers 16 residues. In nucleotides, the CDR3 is TGTGCCAGCAGCCTGGCTCGTGCGGGGGACTCCTACGAGCAGTACTTC. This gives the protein CASSLARAGDSYEQYF.